The 32 T cell receptor beta chains listed next were all sequenced from one sample in a study of beta chain features in type 1 diabetes (dated by TCRdb to the late 2010s). The paper's findings and limits, for the study overall: In all four CD4+ subsets, TCRB CDR3 length was moderately but significantly shorter in type 1 diabetes patients.

The library was made by the immunoSEQ multiplex PCR assay. The entire isolated RNA was reverse transcribed using the High Capacity cDNA Reverse Transcription Kit, and thus expressed TCRB transcripts were sequenced. As stored in TCRdb, this immuneACCESS dataset retains in-frame rearrangements with V and J assigned. A fraction of the clones does not appear; measured against another copy, unresolved V genes explain less than half of the discrepancy, and the remainder lacks a known reason. The sample table contains 680,000 or so clones; only one count was recorded for roughly 13% of them. The ten largest clones represent approximately 0.02% of the sample. Their cognate antigens are unknown. The sequencing input was naive CD4+ T cells from blood. This specimen's cell subset or site label, per the study, means: true naive CD4+ T cells. These receptors were obtained from a man between 18 and 35 years old with type 1 diabetes.

The chain uses TRBV25-1 and TRBJ2-1; TRBD2 matches at 11 bases. Germline V gene sequence: CDR1 MGHDK, CDR2 SYGVNS. Germline trimming cut 6 bases from V and 9 bases from J; bases unmatched to any gene: 7. CDR3 size: 14 residues. Here the CDR3 DNA reads TGTGCCAGCAGCAGAACCGGGACTAGCGGTGAGCAGTTCTTC. Translating gives CASSRTGTSGEQFF.

The chain uses TRBV7-8 and TRBJ1-4; D is uncertain. From germline, CDR1 is SGHVS and CDR2 FQNEAQ. The CDR3 totals 15 residues. V lost 4 bases and J lost 8, with 17 bases in between. CDR3 residues: CASSSTGGESEKLFF. Here the CDR3 DNA reads TGTGCCAGCAGCTCCACCGGCGGGGAGAGCGAAAAACTGTTTTTT. Full variable domain (rest looked up from reference TRBV7-8 and TRBJ1-4): GAGVSQSPRYKVAKRGQDVALRCDPISGHVSLFWYQQALGQGPEFLTYFQNEAQLDKSGLPSDRFFAERPEGSVSTLKIQRTQQEDSAVYLCASSSTGGESEKLFFGSGTQLSVL.

This clone has only a few counts. V is TRBV18 and J is TRBJ2-5, with D tentatively TRBD1 (6 bases). The DNA end is more similar to TRBJ2-7, so the J call may be wrong. Germline V gene lookup returns CDR1 KGHSH and CDR2 LQKENI. This CDR3 is built from 15 residues. The CDR3 spells CASSPGLTTQGEQYF. The CDR3 region has the DNA TGTGCCAGCTCACCCGGTCTCACCACACAGGGCGAGCAGTACTTC.

Concerning this clone itself: Additional DNA sequences in this sample encode the identical CDR3. J is TRBJ1-1 and V is TRBV20-1, with D perhaps TRBD1 (5 bases). The germline gives CDR1 DFQATT, CDR2 SNEGSKA (reference sequence). With 6 bases removed from V and 2 bases from J, the gap between germline ends came to 7 bases. This CDR3 is built from 11 residues. The CDR3 here is CSAQGNTEAFF. Here the CDR3 DNA reads TGCAGTGCCCAGGGTAACACTGAAGCTTTCTTT.

The chain carries TRBV15 and TRBJ2-3; 9 positions agree with TRBD1. This CDR3 region has 16 residues. Losses at the gene ends were 2 bases for V and 2 bases for J; bases not matched to a gene: 5. Germline CDR1 LNHNV, CDR2 YYDKDF (reference sequence). CDR3 amino acids: CATSRHGQGNTDTQYF. CDR3 nucleotide sequence: TGTGCCACCAGCAGACATGGACAGGGGAACACAGATACGCAGTATTTT.

The chain links TRBV30 to TRBJ2-2; D remains unclear. The germline V and J ends were trimmed by 2 bases and 5 bases, with 6 bases remaining between them. The CDR3 is made up of 12 amino acids. Germline values: CDR1 GTSNPN, CDR2 SVGIG (reference sequence). The CDR3 protein is CAWSPQTGELFF. The CDR3 nucleotides read TGTGCCTGGAGTCCACAGACCGGGGAGCTGTTTTTT.

The chain uses TRBV6-4 and TRBJ1-1, with 8 bases lining up with TRBD1. The trim removed 5 bases at V and 5 bases at J, leaving 10 bases unmatched. The CDR3 sequence is 15 residues long. Germline V gene lookup returns CDR1 MRHNA and CDR2 SNTAGT. CDR3 residues: CASSRSGTGDTEAFF. CDR3 coding DNA: TGTGCCAGCAGTCGCTCCGGGACAGGTGATACTGAAGCTTTCTTT.

DNA of the CDR3: TGTGCCAGCAGCTCGTGGGGGAACACAGATACGCAGTATTTT. It specifies CASSSWGNTDTQYF. The chain recombines TRBV7-6 with TRBJ2-3, with D tentatively TRBD1 or TRBD2 (5 bases each). CDR1 and CDR2 (germline): SGHVS, FNYEAQ. The ends were cut back, 4 bases at V and 2 bases at J, with 10 bases in the middle. There are 14 residues in the CDR3. Filled out from reference TRBV7-6 and TRBJ2-3, the complete variable domain reads GAGVSQSPRYKVTKRGQDVALRCDPISGHVSLYWYRQALGQGPEFLTYFNYEAQQDKSGLPNDRFSAERPEGSISTLTIQRTEQRDSAMYRCASSSWGNTDTQYFGPGTRLTVL.

This clone turned up a few times. This chain joins TRBV2 and TRBJ2-3; no clear D. Trimming removed 5 bases from V and 0 bases from J, with 6 bases in between. There are 13 residues in the CDR3. CDR1 is SNHLY, CDR2 FYNNEI, per germline. This CDR3 is CASSRFSTDTQYF. The CDR3 bases are TGTGCCAGCAGTCGGTTTAGCACAGATACGCAGTATTTT.

This clone was found a few times. The genes are TRBV29-1 and TRBJ2-3; TRBD2 matches 7 bases. V was pared by 4 bases and J by 0 bases, with 7 bases of the junction left unmatched. CDR1 is SQVTM and CDR2 is ANQGSEA in the germline V gene. The CDR3 is 15 amino acids. For the CDR3, the DNA is TGCAGCGTTGTAGGCCTAGCGGCTAGCACAGATACGCAGTATTTT. Its protein is CSVVGLAASTDTQYF.

CDR3 coding DNA: TGCGCCAGCAGCTTGGGAAGGGGTGAAGAGACCCAGTACTTC. It is translated as CASSLGRGEETQYF. The chain employs TRBV5-1 and TRBJ2-5; weak D call: TRBD1 (5 bases). The CDR3 contains 14 residues. Trimming cost V 0 bases and J 3 bases, with 9 bases left between them. Germline V gives CDR1 SGHRS, CDR2 YFSETQ.

V and J are TRBV2 and TRBJ2-3; D is uncertain. This CDR3 contains 16 residues. Trimming took off 6 bases at V and 2 bases at J, with 18 bases between the two ends. The germline gives CDR1 SNHLY, CDR2 FYNNEI. The CDR3 coding sequence is TGTGCCAGCAGCTCAGAGGACGCGACGTACACAGATACGCAGTATTTT. Translation gives CASSSEDATYTDTQYF.

The rearrangement joins TRBV15 to TRBJ2-7; D could derive from TRBD1 or TRBD2 (5 bases each). TRBJ2-5 explains the end of the DNA better; the J call may be wrong. Per the germline V gene, CDR1 is LNHNV and CDR2 is YYDKDF (reference sequence). The CDR3 contains 15 residues. CDR3 protein: CATSRDGTLGETQYF. The CDR3 DNA reads as TGTGCCACCAGCAGAGACGGGACCTTGGGAGAGACCCAGTACTTC.

CDR3 in DNA: TGTGCCAGCAGCCCCCGTGGGGGTCTGGGGGAGACCCAGTACTTC. Its protein product is CASSPRGGLGETQYF. V and J are TRBV7-8 and TRBJ2-5; D may correspond to TRBD1 or TRBD2 (5 bases each). V was cut by 5 bases and J by 5 bases, with 18 bases left in between. Germline V gene sequence: CDR1 SGHVS, CDR2 FQNEAQ. CDR3 size: 15 residues. Complete variable domain (other parts from reference TRBV7-8 and TRBJ2-5): GAGVSQSPRYKVAKRGQDVALRCDPISGHVSLFWYQQALGQGPEFLTYFQNEAQLDKSGLPSDRFFAERPEGSVSTLKIQRTQQEDSAVYLCASSPRGGLGETQYFGPGTRLLVL.

This sequence joins TRBV11-2 and TRBJ2-3; tentatively, D is TRBD2 (5 bases). CDR1 is SGHAT and CDR2 is FQNNGV in the germline V gene. The V end was cut by 2 bases, the J end by 2 bases, with 8 bases between. The CDR3 sequence is 14 residues long. DNA of the CDR3: TGTGCCAGCAGCTTAACGGGGTCCACAGATACGCAGTATTTT. Translation gives CASSLTGSTDTQYF.

This clone was counted only a few times. The CDR3 nucleotides are TGTGCCAGCAGCTTCCGGGGGGCTACGCAGTATTTT. This gives the protein CASSFRGATQYF. The V gene is TRBV7-8, the J gene TRBJ2-3, with D possibly matching TRBD2 (7 bases). CDR1 and CDR2 from the germline V gene are SGHVS and FQNEAQ. The CDR3 is made up of 12 amino acids. V shed 3 bases and J shed 8 bases, with 9 bases lying between them.

This clone was counted only a few times. The chain uses TRBV5-4 and TRBJ1-4; D ambiguous. The CDR3 has 14 amino acids. CDR1 SGHNT and CDR2 YYREEE come from the germline V gene (reference sequence). Trimming took 0 bases from V and 4 from J, leaving 7 bases between them. The CDR3 nucleotides are TGTGCCAGCAGCTTGGACGGGAATAATGAAAAACTGTTTTTT. Translation gives CASSLDGNNEKLFF.

This clone turned up a few times. The rearrangement uses TRBV14 and TRBJ1-2, with D unclear. CDR1 SGHDN and CDR2 FVKESK come from the germline V gene. CDR3 length: 14 amino acids. Deletions cut 3 bases from V and 8 bases from J, with 16 bases between. CDR3 bases: TGTGCCAGCAGCCAGCGACACCAACTGAGAGGCTACACCTTC. It is translated as CASSQRHQLRGYTF.

Notes on this clone: Other DNA sequences in the same sample also yield this CDR3. CDR3 sequence: CASSLGSTDTQYF. CDR3 nucleotides: TGTGCCAGCAGCTTGGGCAGCACAGATACGCAGTATTTT. The rearrangement links TRBV7-9 to TRBJ2-3; D gene ambiguous. V shed 3 bases and J shed 0 bases, with 4 bases lying between them. The germline V gene has CDR1 SEHNR and CDR2 FQNEAQ (reference sequence). This CDR3 has 13 residues. The full variable domain, its missing parts supplied by reference TRBV7-9 and TRBJ2-3, is DTGVSQNPRHKITKRGQNVTFRCDPISEHNRLYWYRQTLGQGPEFLTYFQNEAQLEKSRLLSDRFSAERPKGSFSTLEIQRTEQGDSAMYLCASSLGSTDTQYFGPGTRLTVL.

In its sample, this clone was seen a few times. This sequence joins TRBV9 and TRBJ2-5, with TRBD1 matching over 12 bases. The V gene's germline CDR1 is SGDLS and CDR2 YYNGEE. The CDR3 is 16 amino acids. V lost 0 bases to trimming and J lost 5 bases; unmatched junction nucleotides: 5. The DNA of the CDR3 is TGTGCCAGCAGCGTAGTTGGGACAGGGGGCGCGGAGACCCAGTACTTC. It yields the protein CASSVVGTGGAETQYF.

This clone was observed a handful of times. The chain employs TRBV5-6 and TRBJ1-1; D remains unclear. This CDR3 spans 14 amino acids. Germline V gives CDR1 SGHDT, CDR2 YYEEEE. The germline V and J ends were trimmed by 3 bases and 1 base, with 10 bases remaining between them. The CDR3 DNA reads as TGTGCCAGCAGCTCTTGGGGTAGGAACACTGAAGCTTTCTTT. Amino acids: CASSSWGRNTEAFF.

The V call is TRBV30, the J call TRBJ1-2; a weak D match, TRBD1 (5 bases). In germline, CDR1 is GTSNPN, CDR2 SVGIG (reference sequence). Trimming cost V 3 bases and J 5 bases, with 10 bases left between them. There are 12 residues in the CDR3. CDR3 nucleotide sequence: TGTGCCTGGAGCGGGGCGGAATATGGCTACACCTTC. It specifies CAWSGAEYGYTF.

This clone was seen more than once but under ten times. V and J are TRBV5-6 and TRBJ2-3; a weak D match, TRBD2 (6 bases). The CDR3 sequence is 12 residues long. Trimming pared 3 bases from V and 7 bases from J, leaving 9 bases between. Looked up from germline, CDR1 is SGHDT and CDR2 is YYEEEE. In DNA form, the CDR3 reads TGTGCCAGCAGCTCAGCGGGCTATACGCAGTATTTT. Translation gives CASSSAGYTQYF.

Notes on this clone: A much larger clone differs from this one at a single base, so this may be a read error. The same CDR3 can be traced to other DNA sequences in this sample. The CDR3 protein is CAWSVQLNTEAFF. CDR3 coding DNA: TGTGCCTGGAGTGTACAACTGAACACTGAAGCTTTCTTT. The chain recombines TRBV30 with TRBJ1-1, with D unresolved. The CDR3 has 13 residues. Germline V gene data show CDR1 as GTSNPN and CDR2 as SVGIG (reference sequence). V was trimmed by 0 bases and J by 0 bases, leaving 5 bases between them.

V and J are TRBV6-6 and TRBJ2-7; 9 bases are a match to TRBD1. Germline V gene data show CDR1 as MNHNY and CDR2 as SVGAGI (reference sequence). This CDR3 is built from 14 residues. The V segment lost 4 bases and the J segment 0 bases; nucleotides outside the gene matches: 1. CDR3 nucleotides: TGTGCCAGCAGTTGGGGACAGGGCTCCTACGAGCAGTACTTC. This translates into CASSWGQGSYEQYF.

The genes are TRBV9 and TRBJ2-3; the D is unclear. The CDR3 has 14 amino acids. The germline gives CDR1 SGDLS, CDR2 YYNGEE. Trimming removed 2 bases at V and 3 bases at J, with 10 bases between. Here the CDR3 reads CASSVGAVTDTQYF. CDR3 sequence (DNA): TGTGCCAGCAGCGTTGGCGCGGTGACAGATACGCAGTATTTT.

This clone was seen only a few times. The chain is built from TRBV7-2 and TRBJ2-7; 11 nucleotides align to TRBD1. J was trimmed by 2 bases and V by 5 bases; bases with no gene match: 5. Per the germline V gene, CDR1 is SGHTA and CDR2 is FQGNSA. The CDR3 runs 15 residues. The CDR3 is CASSQGQGVTYEQYF. For the CDR3, the DNA is TGTGCCAGCAGCCAGGGACAGGGGGTTACCTACGAGCAGTACTTC.

This chain joins TRBV6-6 and TRBJ1-4; TRBD1 aligns across 8 bases. Trimming cost V 6 bases and J 4 bases; bases outside gene matches: 7. This CDR3 spans 15 amino acids. The V gene's germline CDR1 is MNHNY and CDR2 SVGAGI (reference sequence). CDR3 sequence (DNA): TGTGCCAGCAGACGCCTACAGGGGGGTAATGAAAAACTGTTTTTT. Translating gives CASRRLQGGNEKLFF.

This clone has more than one count but fewer than ten. DNA of the CDR3: TGTGCCTGCGACAGGGGGGGCAAAAACATTCAGTACTTC. This gives the protein CACDRGGKNIQYF. The chain recombines TRBV30 with TRBJ2-4; TRBD1 matches 9 bases. The CDR3 covers 13 residues. Trimming at V came to 6 bases and at J to 3 bases, leaving 3 bases not matched to a gene. Per germline, CDR1 GTSNPN and CDR2 SVGIG (reference sequence).

This clone was recorded a few times. The chain recombines TRBV9 with TRBJ2-3; unclear D gene. The CDR3 totals 14 residues. V was shortened by 0 bases and J by 2 bases, with 7 bases between the two germline ends. Germline CDR1 SGDLS, CDR2 YYNGEE. The CDR3 protein is CASSVARVTDTQYF. CDR3 coding DNA: TGTGCCAGCAGCGTAGCTAGAGTCACAGATACGCAGTATTTT.

The J gene is TRBJ1-2, the V gene TRBV7-9; D may be TRBD1 (5 bases). V lost 0 bases to trimming and J lost 4 bases, with 9 bases between them. The CDR3 is 14 residues long. CDR1 is SEHNR and CDR2 is FQNEAQ in the germline V gene (reference sequence). The CDR3 sequence is CASSLAGGAYGYTF. CDR3 DNA sequence: TGTGCCAGCAGCTTAGCGGGGGGTGCCTATGGCTACACCTTC. The whole variable domain, remainder taken from reference TRBV7-9 and TRBJ1-2, is DTGVSQNPRHKITKRGQNVTFRCDPISEHNRLYWYRQTLGQGPEFLTYFQNEAQLEKSRLLSDRFSAERPKGSFSTLEIQRTEQGDSAMYLCASSLAGGAYGYTFGSGTRLTVV.

The chain has TRBV27 and TRBJ1-6; D is possibly TRBD1 (5 bases). With 5 bases removed from V and 10 bases from J, the gap between germline ends came to 15 bases. Per the germline V gene, CDR1 is MNHEY and CDR2 is SMNVEV (reference sequence). CDR3 length: 14 residues. CDR3 protein: CASSPWTEGSPLHF. For the CDR3, the DNA is TGTGCCAGCAGTCCCTGGACGGAGGGGTCACCCCTCCACTTT.